The T cell receptor beta chain described here comes from a study of T cell responses to AZD1222 COVID-19 vaccine. Clones were read by immunoSEQ multiplex PCR, and TCRdb kept only the in-frame ones, dropping some. The data contain 75,000 to 95,000 clones, 70% to 90% of them singletons. The specimen was peripheral blood, collected on day 0 of AZD1222 vaccination. The sequence derives from an adult in good health.

The CDR3 bases are TGTGCCAGCACCCTAAAGGGACATTTGTCACCCCTCCACTTT. It translates to CASTLKGHLSPLHF. The chain couples TRBV28 to TRBJ1-6; D may be TRBD1 (6 bases). CDR3 length: 14 amino acids. Trimming cost V 7 bases and J 10 bases, with 17 bases left between them. Germline V gene sequence: CDR1 MDHEN, CDR2 SYDVKM.